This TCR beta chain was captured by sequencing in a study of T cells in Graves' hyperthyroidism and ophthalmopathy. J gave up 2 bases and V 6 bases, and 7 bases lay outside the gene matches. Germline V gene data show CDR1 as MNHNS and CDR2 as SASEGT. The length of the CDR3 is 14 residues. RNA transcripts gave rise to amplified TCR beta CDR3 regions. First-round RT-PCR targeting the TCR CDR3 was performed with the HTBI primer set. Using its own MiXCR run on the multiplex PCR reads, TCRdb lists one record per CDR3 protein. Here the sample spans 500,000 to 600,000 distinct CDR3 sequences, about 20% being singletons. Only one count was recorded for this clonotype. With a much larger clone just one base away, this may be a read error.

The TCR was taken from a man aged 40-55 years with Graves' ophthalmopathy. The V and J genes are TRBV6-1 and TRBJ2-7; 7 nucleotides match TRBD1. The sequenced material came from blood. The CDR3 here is CASRKEGAPYEQYF. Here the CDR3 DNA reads TGTGCCAGCAGGAAAGAGGGGGCCCCCTACGAGCAGTACTTC.